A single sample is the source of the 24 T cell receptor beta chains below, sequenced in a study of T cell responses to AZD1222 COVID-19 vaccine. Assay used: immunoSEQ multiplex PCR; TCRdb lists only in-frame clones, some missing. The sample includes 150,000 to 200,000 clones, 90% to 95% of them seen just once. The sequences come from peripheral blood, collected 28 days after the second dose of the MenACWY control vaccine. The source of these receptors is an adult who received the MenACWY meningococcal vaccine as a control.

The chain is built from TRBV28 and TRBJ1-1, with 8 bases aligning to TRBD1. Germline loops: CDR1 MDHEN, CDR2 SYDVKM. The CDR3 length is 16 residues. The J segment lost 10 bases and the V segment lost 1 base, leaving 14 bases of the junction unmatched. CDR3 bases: TGTGCCAGCAGTTTATCCTCGGGACAGGTCTTGCGTGGAGCTTTCTTT. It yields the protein CASSLSSGQVLRGAFF. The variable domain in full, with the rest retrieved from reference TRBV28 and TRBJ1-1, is DVKVTQSSRYLVKRTGEKVFLECVQDMDHENMFWYRQDPGLGLRLIYFSYDVKMKEKGDIPEGYSVSREKKERFSLILESASTNQTSMYLCASSLSSGQVLRGAFFGQGTRLTVV.

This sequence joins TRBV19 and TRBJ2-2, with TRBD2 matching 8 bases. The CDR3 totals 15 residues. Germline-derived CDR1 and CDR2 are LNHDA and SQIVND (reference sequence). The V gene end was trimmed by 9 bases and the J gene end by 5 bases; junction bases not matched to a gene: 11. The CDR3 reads CASHPGTRGTGELFF. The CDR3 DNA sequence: TGTGCCAGCCACCCCGGGACTAGAGGAACCGGGGAGCTGTTTTTT.

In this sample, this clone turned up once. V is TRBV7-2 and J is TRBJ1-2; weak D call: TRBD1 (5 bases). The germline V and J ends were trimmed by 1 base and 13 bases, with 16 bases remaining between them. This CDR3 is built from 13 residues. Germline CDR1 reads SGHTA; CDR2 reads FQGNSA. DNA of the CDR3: TGTGCCAGCAGCTTAGGAGTGGCGGAGGGGCGCACCTTC. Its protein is CASSLGVAEGRTF.

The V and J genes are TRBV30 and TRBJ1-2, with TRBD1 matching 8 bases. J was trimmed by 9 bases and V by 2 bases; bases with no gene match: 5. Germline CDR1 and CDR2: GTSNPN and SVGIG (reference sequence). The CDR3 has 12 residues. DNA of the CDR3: TGTGCCTGGAGTAGACAGGGGATGAGCTACACCTTC. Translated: CAWSRQGMSYTF.

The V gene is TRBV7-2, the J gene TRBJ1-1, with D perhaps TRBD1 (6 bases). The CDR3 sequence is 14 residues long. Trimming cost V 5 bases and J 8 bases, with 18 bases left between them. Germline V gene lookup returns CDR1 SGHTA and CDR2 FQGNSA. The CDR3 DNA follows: TGTGCCAGCAGCGGGCGGACAGCGTTTCGGGAAGCTTTCTTT. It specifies CASSGRTAFREAFF.

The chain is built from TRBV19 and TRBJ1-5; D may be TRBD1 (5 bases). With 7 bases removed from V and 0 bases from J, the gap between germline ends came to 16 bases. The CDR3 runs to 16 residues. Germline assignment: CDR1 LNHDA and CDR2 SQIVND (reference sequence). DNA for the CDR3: TGTGCCAGTACCGCCTTTCCAGGGATTAGCAATCAGCCCCAGCATTTT. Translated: CASTAFPGISNQPQHF.

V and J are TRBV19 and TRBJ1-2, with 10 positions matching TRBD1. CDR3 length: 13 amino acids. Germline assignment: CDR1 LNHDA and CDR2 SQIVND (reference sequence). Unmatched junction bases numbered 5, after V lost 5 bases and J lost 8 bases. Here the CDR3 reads CASSRQGARGYTF. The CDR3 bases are TGTGCCAGTAGTCGACAGGGGGCAAGGGGCTACACCTTC.

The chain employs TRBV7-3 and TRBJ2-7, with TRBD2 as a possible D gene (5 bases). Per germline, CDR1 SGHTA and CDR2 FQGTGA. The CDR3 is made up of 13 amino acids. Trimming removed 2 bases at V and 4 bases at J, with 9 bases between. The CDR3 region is CASSLESGYEQYF. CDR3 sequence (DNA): TGTGCCAGCAGCTTAGAAAGCGGTTACGAGCAGTACTTC.

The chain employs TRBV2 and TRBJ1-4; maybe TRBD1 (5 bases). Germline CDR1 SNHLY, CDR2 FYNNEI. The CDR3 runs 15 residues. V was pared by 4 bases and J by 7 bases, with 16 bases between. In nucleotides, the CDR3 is TGTGCCAGCAGTGCCAGGGCAGGGCCGGCTGAAAAACTGTTTTTT. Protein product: CASSARAGPAEKLFF.

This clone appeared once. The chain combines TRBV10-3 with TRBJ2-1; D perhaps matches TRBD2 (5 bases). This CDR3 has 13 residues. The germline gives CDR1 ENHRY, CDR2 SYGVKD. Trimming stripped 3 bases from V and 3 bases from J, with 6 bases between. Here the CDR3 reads CAISERGYNEQFF. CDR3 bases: TGTGCCATCAGTGAACGGGGCTACAATGAGCAGTTCTTC.

CDR3 residues: CAPGRDTDTQYF. Here the CDR3 DNA reads TGTGCCCCGGGGCGGGACACAGATACGCAGTATTTT. The chain is built from TRBV7-9 and TRBJ2-3; TRBD2 is a possible D gene (6 bases). Germline V CDR1 and CDR2: SEHNR, FQNEAQ (reference sequence). CDR3 length: 12 residues. Trimming left V 11 bases short and J 2 bases short, with 11 bases between.

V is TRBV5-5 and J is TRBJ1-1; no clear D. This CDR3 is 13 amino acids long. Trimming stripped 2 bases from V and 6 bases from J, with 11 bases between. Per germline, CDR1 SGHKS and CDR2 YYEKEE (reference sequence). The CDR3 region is CASSLLRSAEAFF. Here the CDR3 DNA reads TGTGCCAGCAGCTTACTCAGGAGCGCTGAAGCTTTCTTT. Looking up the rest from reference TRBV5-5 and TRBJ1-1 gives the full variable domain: DAGVTQSPTHLIKTRGQQVTLRCSPISGHKSVSWYQQVLGQGPQFIFQYYEKEERGRGNFPDRFSARQFPNYSSELNVNALLLGDSALYLCASSLLRSAEAFFGQGTRLTVV.

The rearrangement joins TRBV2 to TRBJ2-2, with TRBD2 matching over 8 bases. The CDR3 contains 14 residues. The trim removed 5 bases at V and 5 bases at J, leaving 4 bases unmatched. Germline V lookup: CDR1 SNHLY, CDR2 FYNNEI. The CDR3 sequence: CASSRLASTGELFF. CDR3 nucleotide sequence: TGTGCCAGCAGTCGACTAGCGAGTACCGGGGAGCTGTTTTTT.

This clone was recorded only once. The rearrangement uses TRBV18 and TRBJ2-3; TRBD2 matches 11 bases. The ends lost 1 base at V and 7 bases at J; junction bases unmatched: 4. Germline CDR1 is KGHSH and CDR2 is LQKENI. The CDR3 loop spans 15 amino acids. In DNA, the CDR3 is TGTGCCAGCTCACCACTAGCGGGGGGGCCAAATACGCAGTATTTT. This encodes CASSPLAGGPNTQYF. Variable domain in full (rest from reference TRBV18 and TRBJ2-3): NAGVMQNPRHLVRRRGQEARLRCSPMKGHSHVYWYRQLPEEGLKFMVYLQKENIIDESGMPKERFSAEFPKEGPSILRIQQVVRGDSAAYFCASSPLAGGPNTQYFGPGTRLTVL.

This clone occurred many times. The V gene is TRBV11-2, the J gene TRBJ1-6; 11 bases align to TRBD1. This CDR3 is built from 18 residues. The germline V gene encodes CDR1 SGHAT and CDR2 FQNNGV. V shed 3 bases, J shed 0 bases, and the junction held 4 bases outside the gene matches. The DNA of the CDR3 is TGTGCCAGCAGCTTCGGACAGGGGGCATACTCCTATAATTCACCCCTCCACTTT. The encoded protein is CASSFGQGAYSYNSPLHF.

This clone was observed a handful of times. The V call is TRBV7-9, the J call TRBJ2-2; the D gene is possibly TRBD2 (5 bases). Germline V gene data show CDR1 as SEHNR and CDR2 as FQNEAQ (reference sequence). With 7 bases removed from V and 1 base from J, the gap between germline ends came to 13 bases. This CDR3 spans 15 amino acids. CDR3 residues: CASNPSRGNTGELFF. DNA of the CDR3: TGTGCCAGCAATCCGTCTCGGGGGAACACCGGGGAGCTGTTTTTT.

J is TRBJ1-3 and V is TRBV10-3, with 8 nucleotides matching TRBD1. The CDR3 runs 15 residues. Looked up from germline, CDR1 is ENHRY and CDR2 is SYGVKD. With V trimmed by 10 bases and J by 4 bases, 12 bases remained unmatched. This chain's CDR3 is CATHGQGLGGNTIYF. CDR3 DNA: TGTGCCACCCACGGACAGGGTCTAGGAGGAAACACCATATATTTT.

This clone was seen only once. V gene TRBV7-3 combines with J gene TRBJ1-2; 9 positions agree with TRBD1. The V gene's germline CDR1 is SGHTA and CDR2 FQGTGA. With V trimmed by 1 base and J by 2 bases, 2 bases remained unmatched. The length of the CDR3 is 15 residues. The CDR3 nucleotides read TGTGCCAGCAGCTTAAAGGGGACAGGGAACTATGGCTACACCTTC. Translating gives CASSLKGTGNYGYTF.

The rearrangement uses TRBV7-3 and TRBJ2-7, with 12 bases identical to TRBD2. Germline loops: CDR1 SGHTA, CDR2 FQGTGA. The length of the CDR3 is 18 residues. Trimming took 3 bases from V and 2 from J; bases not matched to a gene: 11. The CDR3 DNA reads TGTGCCAGCAGCTTCCAACCTCTAGCGGGGGGGCTCCCCTACGAGCAGTACTTC. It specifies CASSFQPLAGGLPYEQYF.

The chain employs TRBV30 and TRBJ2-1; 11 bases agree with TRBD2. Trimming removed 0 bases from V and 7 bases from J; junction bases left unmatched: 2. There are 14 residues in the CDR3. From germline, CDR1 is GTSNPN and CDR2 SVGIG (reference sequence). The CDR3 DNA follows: TGTGCCTGGAGTGTACTAGCGGGGGTTAATGAGCAGTTCTTC. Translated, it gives CAWSVLAGVNEQFF. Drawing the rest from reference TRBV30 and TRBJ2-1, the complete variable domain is SQTIHQWPATLVQPVGSPLSLECTVEGTSNPNLYWYRQAAGRGLQLLFYSVGIGQISSEVPQNLSASRPQDRQFILSSKKLLLSDSGFYLCAWSVLAGVNEQFFGPGTRLTVL.

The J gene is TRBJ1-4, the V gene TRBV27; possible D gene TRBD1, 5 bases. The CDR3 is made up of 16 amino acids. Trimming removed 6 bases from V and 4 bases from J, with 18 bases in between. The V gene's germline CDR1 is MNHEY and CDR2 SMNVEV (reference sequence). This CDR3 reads CASSPMLWGGNEKLFF. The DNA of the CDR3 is TGTGCCAGCAGCCCTATGTTGTGGGGGGGTAATGAAAAACTGTTTTTT.

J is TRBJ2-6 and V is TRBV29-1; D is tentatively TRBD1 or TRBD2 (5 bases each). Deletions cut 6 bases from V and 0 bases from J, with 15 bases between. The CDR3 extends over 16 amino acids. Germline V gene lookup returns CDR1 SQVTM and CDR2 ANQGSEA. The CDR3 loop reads CSVLGRISSGANVLTF. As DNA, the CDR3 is TGCAGCGTCCTGGGACGGATAAGCTCTGGGGCCAACGTCCTGACTTTC. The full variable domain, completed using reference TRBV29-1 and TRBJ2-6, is SAVISQKPSRDICQRGTSLTIQCQVDSQVTMMFWYRQQPGQSLTLIATANQGSEATYESGFVIDKFPISRPNLTFSTLTVSNMSPEDSSIYLCSVLGRISSGANVLTFGAGSRLTVL.

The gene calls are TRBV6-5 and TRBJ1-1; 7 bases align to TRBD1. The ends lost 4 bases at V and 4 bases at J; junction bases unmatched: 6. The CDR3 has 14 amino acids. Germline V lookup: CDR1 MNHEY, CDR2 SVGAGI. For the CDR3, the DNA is TGTGCCAGCAGTTTGTTCCAGGGGGGCACTGAAGCTTTCTTT. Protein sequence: CASSLFQGGTEAFF.

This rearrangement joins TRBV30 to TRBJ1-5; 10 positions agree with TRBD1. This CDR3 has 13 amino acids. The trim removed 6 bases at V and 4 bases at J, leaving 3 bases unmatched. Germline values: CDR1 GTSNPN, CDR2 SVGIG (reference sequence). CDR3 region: CACDRGPNQPQHF. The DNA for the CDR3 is TGTGCCTGCGACAGGGGGCCGAATCAGCCCCAGCATTTT.